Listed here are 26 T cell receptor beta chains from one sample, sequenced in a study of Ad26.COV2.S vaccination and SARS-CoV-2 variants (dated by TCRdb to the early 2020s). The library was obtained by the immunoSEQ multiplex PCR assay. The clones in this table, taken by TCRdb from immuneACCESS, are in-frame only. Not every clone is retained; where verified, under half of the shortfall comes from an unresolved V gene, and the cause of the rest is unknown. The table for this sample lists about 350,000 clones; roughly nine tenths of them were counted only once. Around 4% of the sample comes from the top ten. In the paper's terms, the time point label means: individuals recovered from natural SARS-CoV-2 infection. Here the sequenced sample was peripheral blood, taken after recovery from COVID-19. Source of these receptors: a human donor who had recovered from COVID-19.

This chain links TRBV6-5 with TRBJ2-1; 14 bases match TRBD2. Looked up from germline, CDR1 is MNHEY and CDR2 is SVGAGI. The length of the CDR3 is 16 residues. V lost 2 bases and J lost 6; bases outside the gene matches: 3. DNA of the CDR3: TGTGCCAGCAGTTACGCCGGACTAGCGGGGGGCAATGAGCAGTTCTTC. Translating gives CASSYAGLAGGNEQFF.

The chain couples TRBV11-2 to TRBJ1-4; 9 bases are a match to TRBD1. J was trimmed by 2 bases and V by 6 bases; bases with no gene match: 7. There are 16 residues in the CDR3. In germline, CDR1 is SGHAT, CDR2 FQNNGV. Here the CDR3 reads CASSPGQGFTNEKLFF. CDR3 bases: TGTGCCAGCAGTCCGGGACAGGGATTTACTAATGAAAAACTGTTTTTT.

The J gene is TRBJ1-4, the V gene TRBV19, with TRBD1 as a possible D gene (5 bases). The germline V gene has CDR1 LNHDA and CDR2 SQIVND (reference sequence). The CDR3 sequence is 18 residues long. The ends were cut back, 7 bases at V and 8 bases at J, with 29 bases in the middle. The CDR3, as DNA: TGTGCCAGTAAGGAAGGGAGGGGTCAACTAACCGGGACCGAAAAACTGTTTTTT. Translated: CASKEGRGQLTGTEKLFF.

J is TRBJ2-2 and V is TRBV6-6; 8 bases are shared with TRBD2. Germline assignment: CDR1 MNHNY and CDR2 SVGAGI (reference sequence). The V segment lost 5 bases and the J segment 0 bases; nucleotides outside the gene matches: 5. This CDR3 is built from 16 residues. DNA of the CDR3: TGTGCCAGCAGTGGATCGGGGGGGACGAACACCGGGGAGCTGTTTTTT. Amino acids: CASSGSGGTNTGELFF.

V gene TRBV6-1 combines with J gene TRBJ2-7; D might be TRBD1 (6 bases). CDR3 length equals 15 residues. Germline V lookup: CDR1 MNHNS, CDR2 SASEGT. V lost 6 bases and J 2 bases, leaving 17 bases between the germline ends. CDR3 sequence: CASSLGAGAAYEQYF. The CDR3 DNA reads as TGTGCCAGCAGCCTGGGGGCGGGTGCAGCCTACGAGCAGTACTTC.

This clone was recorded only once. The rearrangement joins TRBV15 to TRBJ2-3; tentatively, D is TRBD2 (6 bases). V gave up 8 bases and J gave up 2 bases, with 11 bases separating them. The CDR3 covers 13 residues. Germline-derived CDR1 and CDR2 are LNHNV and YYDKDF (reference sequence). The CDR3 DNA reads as TGTGCCACCGGTGGGGAGGCCACAGATACGCAGTATTTT. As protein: CATGGEATDTQYF.

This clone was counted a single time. CDR3 nucleotides: TGCGCCAGCAGTCAATCGAGGGGACAGGGGAACACTGAAGCTTTCTTT. This codes for CASSQSRGQGNTEAFF. This chain joins TRBV23-1 and TRBJ1-1; 9 bases fit TRBD1. TRBV23-1 qualifies as an ORF whose function is uncertain. V gave up 0 bases and J gave up 1 base; unmatched junction bases: 3. The CDR3 sequence is 16 residues long.

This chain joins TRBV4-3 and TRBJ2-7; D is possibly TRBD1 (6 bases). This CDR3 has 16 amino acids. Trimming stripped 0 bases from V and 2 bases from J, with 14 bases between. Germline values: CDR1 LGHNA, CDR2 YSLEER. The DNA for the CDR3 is TGCGCCAGCAGCCAAGAGATGGACAGTATCCCCTACGAGCAGTACTTC. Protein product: CASSQEMDSIPYEQYF.

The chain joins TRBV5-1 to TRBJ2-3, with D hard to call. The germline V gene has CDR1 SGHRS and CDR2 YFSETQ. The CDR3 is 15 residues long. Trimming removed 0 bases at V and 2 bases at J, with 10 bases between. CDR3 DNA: TGCGCCAGCAGCTTGGAGGGCAGATACACAGATACGCAGTATTTT. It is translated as CASSLEGRYTDTQYF.

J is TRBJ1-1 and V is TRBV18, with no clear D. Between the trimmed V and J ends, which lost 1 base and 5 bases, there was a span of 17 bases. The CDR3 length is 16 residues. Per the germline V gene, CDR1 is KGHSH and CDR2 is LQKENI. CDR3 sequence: CASSPRVAPILTEAFF. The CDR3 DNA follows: TGTGCCAGCTCACCACGGGTGGCCCCTATCTTGACTGAAGCTTTCTTT.

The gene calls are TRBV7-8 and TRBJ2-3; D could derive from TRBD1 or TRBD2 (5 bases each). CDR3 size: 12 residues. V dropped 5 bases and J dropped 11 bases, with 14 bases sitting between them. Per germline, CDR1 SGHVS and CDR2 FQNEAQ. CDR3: CASSAPGRGQYF. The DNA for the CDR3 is TGTGCCAGCAGCGCACCGGGACGGGGGCAGTATTTT.

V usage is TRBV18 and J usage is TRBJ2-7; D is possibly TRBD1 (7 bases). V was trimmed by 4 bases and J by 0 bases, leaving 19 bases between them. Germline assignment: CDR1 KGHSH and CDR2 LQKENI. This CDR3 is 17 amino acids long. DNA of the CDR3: TGTGCCAGCTCACGTCCCCAGGGGGGAAGGAGCTCCTACGAGCAGTACTTC. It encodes CASSRPQGGRSSYEQYF.

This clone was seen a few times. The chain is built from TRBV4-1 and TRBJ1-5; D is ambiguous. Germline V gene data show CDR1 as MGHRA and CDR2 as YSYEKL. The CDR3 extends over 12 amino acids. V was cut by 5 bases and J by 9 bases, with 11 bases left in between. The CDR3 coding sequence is TGCGCCAGCAGCTCATCAGTGGGGCCCCAGCATTTT. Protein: CASSSSVGPQHF.

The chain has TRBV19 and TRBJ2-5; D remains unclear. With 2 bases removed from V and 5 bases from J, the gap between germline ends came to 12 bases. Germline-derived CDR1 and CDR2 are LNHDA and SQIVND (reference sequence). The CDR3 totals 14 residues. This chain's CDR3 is CASSIKPPAETQYF. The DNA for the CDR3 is TGTGCCAGTAGTATAAAACCCCCAGCGGAGACCCAGTACTTC.

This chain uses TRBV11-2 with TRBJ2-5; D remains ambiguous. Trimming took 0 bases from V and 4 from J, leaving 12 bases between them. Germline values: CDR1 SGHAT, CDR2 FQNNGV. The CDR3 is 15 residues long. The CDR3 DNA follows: TGTGCCAGCAGCTTAGATGAGTGGACGGGAGAGACCCAGTACTTC. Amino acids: CASSLDEWTGETQYF.

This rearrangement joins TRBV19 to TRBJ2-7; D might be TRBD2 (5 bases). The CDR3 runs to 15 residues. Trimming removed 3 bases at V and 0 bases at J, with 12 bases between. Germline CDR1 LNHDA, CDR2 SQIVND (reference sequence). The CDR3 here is CASSIRSRDSYEQYF. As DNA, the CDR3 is TGTGCCAGTAGTATTAGGTCGAGGGACTCCTACGAGCAGTACTTC.

The CDR3 sequence is CASSLWGAGTDTQYF. The CDR3 nucleotides read TGTGCCAGCAGCTTGTGGGGCGCTGGCACAGATACGCAGTATTTT. The rearrangement uses TRBV7-8 and TRBJ2-3, with D tentatively TRBD1 (5 bases). Trimming pared 3 bases from V and 1 base from J, leaving 11 bases between. Germline V lookup: CDR1 SGHVS, CDR2 FQNEAQ. The CDR3 runs 15 residues.

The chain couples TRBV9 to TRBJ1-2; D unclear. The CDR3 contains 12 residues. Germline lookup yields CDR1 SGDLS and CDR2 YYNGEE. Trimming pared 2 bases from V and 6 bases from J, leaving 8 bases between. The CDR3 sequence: CASSVGMNGYTF. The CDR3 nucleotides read TGTGCCAGCAGCGTGGGGATGAATGGCTACACCTTC.

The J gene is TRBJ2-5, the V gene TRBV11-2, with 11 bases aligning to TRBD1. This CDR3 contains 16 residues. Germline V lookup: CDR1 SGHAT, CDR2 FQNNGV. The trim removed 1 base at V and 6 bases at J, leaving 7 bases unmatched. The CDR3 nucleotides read TGTGCCAGCAGCTTAGCCCGGACAGGGGGCGAGAAGACCCAGTACTTC. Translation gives CASSLARTGGEKTQYF. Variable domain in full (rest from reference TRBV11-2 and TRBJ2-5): EAGVAQSPRYKIIEKRQSVAFWCNPISGHATLYWYQQILGQGPKLLIQFQNNGVVDDSQLPKDRFSAERLKGVDSTLKIQPAKLEDSAVYLCASSLARTGGEKTQYFGPGTRLLVL.

CDR3 residues: CASSQGGPPDTQYF. In DNA, the CDR3 is TGTGCCAGCAGTCAGGGGGGGCCCCCAGATACGCAGTATTTT. This chain uses TRBV7-9 with TRBJ2-3; TRBD1 or TRBD2 may be the D gene (7 bases each). The CDR3 contains 14 residues. V was trimmed by 6 bases and J by 4 bases, leaving 14 bases between them. CDR1 and CDR2 from the germline V gene are SEHNR and FQNEAQ (reference sequence).

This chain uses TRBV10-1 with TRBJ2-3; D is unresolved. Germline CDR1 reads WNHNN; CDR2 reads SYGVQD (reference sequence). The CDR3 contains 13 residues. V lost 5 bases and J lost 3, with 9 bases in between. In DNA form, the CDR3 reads TGCGCCAGCAGTAAGGGTGGTACAGATACGCAGTATTTT. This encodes CASSKGGTDTQYF.

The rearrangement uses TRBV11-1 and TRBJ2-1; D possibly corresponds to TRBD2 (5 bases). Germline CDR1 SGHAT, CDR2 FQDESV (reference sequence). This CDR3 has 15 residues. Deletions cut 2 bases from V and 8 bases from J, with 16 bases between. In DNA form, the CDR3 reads TGTGCCAGCAGCTTAAGGACCCAGAGGGTGGATGAGCAGTTCTTC. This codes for CASSLRTQRVDEQFF.

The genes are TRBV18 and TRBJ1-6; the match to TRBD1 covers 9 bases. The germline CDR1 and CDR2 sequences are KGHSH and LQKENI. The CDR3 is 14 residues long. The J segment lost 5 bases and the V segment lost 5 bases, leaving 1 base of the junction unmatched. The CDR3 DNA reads TGTGCCAGCTCAGGGGACAGGGATAATTCACCCCTCCACTTT. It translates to CASSGDRDNSPLHF.

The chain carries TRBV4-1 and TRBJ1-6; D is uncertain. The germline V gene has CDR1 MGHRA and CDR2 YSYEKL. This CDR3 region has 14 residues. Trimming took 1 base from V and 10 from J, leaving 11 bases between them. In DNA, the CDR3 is TGCGCCAGCAGCCAAGGAGTGGGTTTCTCACCCCTCCACTTT. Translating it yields CASSQGVGFSPLHF.

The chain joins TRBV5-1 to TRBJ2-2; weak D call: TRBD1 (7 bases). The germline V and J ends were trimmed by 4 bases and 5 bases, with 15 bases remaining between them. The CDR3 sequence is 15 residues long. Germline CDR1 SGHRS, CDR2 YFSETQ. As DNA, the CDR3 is TGCGCCAGCAGCAGAACTCCAGGGGGGACCGGGGAGCTGTTTTTT. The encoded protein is CASSRTPGGTGELFF.

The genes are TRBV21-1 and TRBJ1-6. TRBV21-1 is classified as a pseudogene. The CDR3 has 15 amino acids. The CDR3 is CASSTSDVYNSPLHF. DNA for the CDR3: TGTGCCAGCAGCACCAGCGACGTCTATAATTCACCCCTCCACTTT.